The rows below give T cell receptor beta chains drawn from one sample of a study of PD-L1 blockade in urothelial cancer. Clones were read by immunoSEQ multiplex PCR, and TCRdb kept only the in-frame ones, dropping some. Of tens of thousands of clones listed, 84% are singletons. The sample here was PBMCs, taken around atezolizumab (anti-PD-L1) treatment. The source of these receptors is a woman in her 70s with urothelial cancer. Both conserved end residues are part of each CDR3. Fields, in order: J gene, D gene, V gene, clone size, CDR3 protein, CDR3 DNA. A D gene is named only where the DNA matches it firmly. The size of a clone is reported for some rows only, either as once, few or many, or as a class for expanded clones.

TRBJ1-1 | TRBD1 | TRBV5-4 | - | CASSLNRGTEAFF | TGTGCCAGCAGCTTAAACAGGGGCACTGAAGCTTTCTTT
TRBJ2-3 | TRBD2 | TRBV11-3 | - | CASSRRGGSGGTDTQYF | TGTGCCAGCAGTCGTCGGGGCGGGAGCGGAGGCACAGATACGCAGTATTTT
TRBJ2-7 | TRBD2 | TRBV4-1 | - | CASSQALLAGGSKDYEQYF | TGCGCCAGCAGCCAAGCCCTACTAGCGGGAGGCTCGAAGGACTACGAGCAGTACTTC
TRBJ2-5 | TRBD1 | TRBV30 | - | CAWSLWTGQETQYF | TGTGCCTGGAGCCTGTGGACAGGGCAAGAGACCCAGTACTTC
TRBJ2-2 | - | TRBV2 | - | CASSEASSYIQAGGLFF | TGTGCCAGCAGTGAAGCGAGCTCCTACATACAGGCCGGGGGGCTGTTTTTT
TRBJ1-5 | TRBD1 | TRBV30 | - | CAWSDSRDRVTQPQHF | TGTGCCTGGAGCGATAGTCGCGACAGGGTAACTCAGCCCCAGCATTTT
TRBJ2-5 | - | TRBV30 | - | CAWSVGGGDETQYF | TGTGCCTGGAGTGTAGGGGGCGGGGACGAGACCCAGTACTTC
TRBJ2-7 | - | TRBV5-5 | - | CASSPEVPAYEQYF | TGTGCCAGCAGCCCGGAGGTCCCAGCCTACGAGCAGTACTTC
TRBJ2-5 | TRBD1 | TRBV25-1 | - | CASSGQGAIETQYF | TGTGCCAGCAGTGGACAGGGGGCGATTGAGACCCAGTACTTC
TRBJ2-5 | - | TRBV5-1 | - | CASTLQETQYF | TGCGCCAGCACCCTACAAGAGACCCAGTACTTC
TRBJ1-5 | - | TRBV4-3 | once | CASSQEYAGGRQPQHF | TGCGCCAGCAGCCAAGAGTATGCGGGGGGTCGGCAGCCCCAGCATTTT
TRBJ2-7 | TRBD1 | TRBV5-4 | - | CASSHGTGGHEQYF | TGTGCCAGCAGCCACGGGACAGGGGGTCACGAGCAGTACTTC
TRBJ2-7 | - | TRBV9 | - | CASSEDVDYYEQYF | TGTGCCAGCAGCGAGGACGTAGACTACTACGAGCAGTACTTC
TRBJ1-5 | TRBD1 | TRBV15 | once | CATSRRQGSVQPQHF | TGTGCCACCAGCAGACGACAGGGTAGCGTTCAGCCCCAGCATTTT
TRBJ2-1 | TRBD1 | TRBV5-8 | - | CASSFGRGPEQFF | TGTGCCAGCAGCTTTGGCAGGGGGCCTGAGCAGTTCTTC
TRBJ2-3 | TRBD2 | TRBV5-1 | - | CASSFGSLAGGTDTQYF | TGCGCCAGCAGCTTTGGTAGTCTAGCGGGAGGCACAGATACGCAGTATTTT
TRBJ2-2 | - | TRBV4-1 | - | CASSQGQITGELFF | TGCGCCAGCAGCCAAGGGCAGATCACCGGGGAGCTGTTTTTT
TRBJ2-2 | TRBD2 | TRBV10-2 | - | CATRSGGSTGELFF | TGCGCCACCCGTAGCGGGGGTAGTACCGGGGAGCTGTTTTTT
TRBJ2-5 | TRBD1 | TRBV9 | - | CASSVVGGWETQYF | TGTGCCAGCAGCGTAGTAGGGGGCTGGGAGACCCAGTACTTC
TRBJ2-3 | - | TRBV5-5 | - | CASSLSPSTDTQYF | TGTGCCAGCAGCTTATCCCCTAGCACAGATACGCAGTATTTT
TRBJ2-5 | - | TRBV7-2 | - | CASSLILYQETQYF | TGTGCCAGCAGCTTAATCCTTTACCAAGAGACCCAGTACTTC
TRBJ2-1 | TRBD2 | TRBV5-1 | - | CASSLVGRGGGDEQFF | TGCGCCAGCAGCTTGGTAGGGCGGGGGGGCGGCGATGAGCAGTTCTTC
TRBJ2-1 | TRBD2 | TRBV5-1 | - | CASSFGRNEQFF | TGCGCCAGCAGCTTCGGGAGGAATGAGCAGTTCTTC
TRBJ1-4 | TRBD1 | TRBV4-1 | - | CASSEEGGGNEKLFF | TGCGCCAGCAGCGAAGAAGGGGGCGGGAATGAAAAACTGTTTTTT
TRBJ1-1 | - | TRBV6-1 | once | CASKVTPNTEAFF | TGTGCCAGCAAAGTCACACCGAACACTGAAGCTTTCTTT
TRBJ2-6 | - | TRBV27 | - | CASSTLQDLYSGANVLTF | TGTGCCAGCAGTACGCTACAGGACCTGTACTCTGGGGCCAACGTCCTGACTTTC
TRBJ1-2 | - | TRBV30 | once | CAWSVGQSHGYTF | TGTGCCTGGAGTGTCGGACAGTCTCATGGCTACACCTTC
TRBJ1-3 | - | TRBV10-3 | - | CATRTGGDPGNTIYF | TGTGCCACACGTACGGGAGGGGATCCTGGAAACACCATATATTTT
TRBJ2-3 | - | TRBV30 | - | CAWRTRGTDTQYF | TGTGCCTGGAGAACTAGGGGCACAGATACGCAGTATTTT
TRBJ2-3 | TRBD2 | TRBV29-1 | - | CSVETSGRRNTQYF | TGCAGCGTTGAGACAAGCGGGAGACGAAATACGCAGTATTTT
TRBJ1-2 | TRBD1 | TRBV5-1 | - | CASSLSGQGGYGYTF | TGCGCCAGCAGCTTGTCGGGACAGGGGGGATATGGCTACACCTTC
TRBJ2-1 | - | TRBV5-4 | - | CASSPGRGQFF | TGTGCCAGCAGCCCGGGTAGGGGGCAGTTCTTC
TRBJ2-5 | TRBD1 | TRBV6-1 | - | CASSAGRGTGVFETQYF | TGTGCCAGCAGTGCCGGCCGAGGGACAGGGGTTTTTGAGACCCAGTACTTC
TRBJ2-1 | TRBD2 | TRBV9 | once | CASCRGSSGSNEQFF | TGTGCCAGCTGCCGCGGGTCTAGCGGGTCAAATGAGCAGTTCTTC
TRBJ1-1 | - | TRBV28 | few | CASNQQGGGTEAFF | TGTGCCAGCAACCAACAGGGAGGGGGAACTGAAGCTTTCTTT
TRBJ2-7 | TRBD1 | TRBV11-3 | - | CASSLNRGYEQYF | TGTGCCAGCAGCTTAAACAGGGGATACGAGCAGTACTTC
TRBJ2-7 | - | TRBV5-1 | - | CASSLGVTSYEQYF | TGCGCCAGCAGCTTGGGTGTTACGAGCTACGAGCAGTACTTC
TRBJ2-1 | TRBD1 | TRBV7-6 | - | CASSSDRGVYNEQFF | TGTGCCAGCAGCTCGGACAGGGGCGTCTACAATGAGCAGTTCTTC
TRBJ1-5 | TRBD1 | TRBV7-8 | few | CASPLETGGAHYSNQPQHF | TGTGCCAGCCCCCTAGAGACAGGGGGCGCCCACTATAGCAATCAGCCCCAGCATTTT
TRBJ1-3 | TRBD1 | TRBV10-3 | - | CAIRTSRTGSGNTIYF | TGTGCCATCAGAACAAGCAGGACAGGGAGTGGAAACACCATATATTTT
TRBJ2-5 | - | TRBV30 | - | CAWSFSGGETQYF | TGTGCCTGGAGTTTTTCTGGAGGAGAGACCCAGTACTTC
TRBJ2-1 | - | TRBV7-9 | - | CASSLVGGQVSYNEQFF | TGTGCCAGCAGCTTAGTGGGGGGGCAGGTATCCTACAATGAGCAGTTCTTC
TRBJ2-7 | - | TRBV5-6 | - | CASSLDRQAIYEQYF | TGTGCCAGCAGCCTCGATAGACAGGCTATCTACGAGCAGTACTTC
TRBJ2-4 | - | TRBV5-1 | - | CASSSAISGQNIQYF | TGCGCCAGCAGCTCAGCAATATCAGGGCAAAACATTCAGTACTTC
TRBJ2-5 | - | TRBV19 | - | CASSAGGRRETQYF | TGTGCCAGTAGTGCGGGTGGCCGTCGGGAGACCCAGTACTTC